This T cell receptor beta chain was identified during a study of CD8 T cells in ankylosing spondylitis (dated by TCRdb to about 2017). The study in broad terms: To find TCR variants linked to disease, the study profiled T cell receptor beta repertoires in ankylosing spondylitis patients and healthy donors. Samples of peripheral blood were taken, and for ankylosing spondylitis patients, synovial fluid was collected as well. The full study cohort comprised 25 or so ankylosing spondylitis patients and 85 to 120 healthy donors. The investigation overall reported the following: Some motif variants were previously reported in synovial fluid and blood of reactive arthritis patients, suggesting common disease-initiation mechanisms. The disease-linked clones were reported to be significantly enriched in matched synovial fluid samples from ankylosing spondylitis patients. In peripheral blood, the disease-linked clones were found at relatively low frequencies and had a CD8+ phenotype. Blood from ankylosing spondylitis patients appeared to be characterized by a TCR beta motif made up of several highly homologous amino acid variants.

Sequences LNHDA (CDR1) and SQIVND (CDR2) are obtained from the germline V gene (reference sequence). From its cysteine to its phenylalanine, the CDR3 spans 16 amino acids. Only the CDR3 region is kept as DNA, spanning 48 bases read in frame from base 1. The germline ends are 20 bases apart after V is trimmed by 8 bases and J by 2 bases. Worth noting for this clonotype: Its antigen is unknown. Per-base qualities were not stored, and no clone one base away is much larger.

Sequencing was performed on an Illumina HiSeq 2500. Quantitative 5'-RACE with molecular barcodes was used to prepare TCR beta libraries. From the authors' description of their analysis: A new computational method based on a probabilistic model of VDJ rearrangement was used to identify disease-linked TCR variants. TCRdb's own reprocessing of the public reads used fastp at Q25 and MiXCR and kept productive beta chains. Under each unique CDR3 protein, matching rows form one entry showing the most common genes and DNA. V and J calls and clone size were set by TCRdb, not the authors. The sample table contains approximately 550,000 distinct CDR3 sequences; only one count was recorded for roughly 13% of them. Nearly 7% of the sample lies in the top ten.

This TCR came from a male donor with ankylosing spondylitis. Recombination connected TRBV19 to TRBJ2-3, with no reliable assignment of the D segment. Sequenced: blood, either unsorted or a sorted T cell fraction (not recorded which). The CDR3 amino acid sequence is: CASGIDLQRNTDTQYF. DNA sequence: TGTGCCAGTGGAATCGACCTACAGCGTAACACAGATACGCAGTATTTT. When the CDR3 is completed using the reference TRBV19 and TRBJ2-3 genes on either side, the full variable domain is DGGITQSPKYLFRKEGQNVTLSCEQNLNHDAMYWYRQDPGQGLRLIYYSQIVNDFQKGDIAEGYSVSREKKESFPLTVTSAQKNPTAFYLCASGIDLQRNTDTQYFGPGTRLTVL.